One and the same sample provided the 2 T cell receptor beta chains below, sequenced in a study of shared T cell receptors in the human thymus. TCRdb's copy holds only in-frame clones and misses some; the assay was immunoSEQ multiplex PCR. The sample includes hundreds of thousands of clones, approximately 90% of them seen just once. These data were also reused for a study on human thymus T cells.

The sample taken for sequencing was thymocytes. Receptors originate from a boy under three years old with a congenital heart defect.

The V and J genes are TRBV7-9 and TRBJ2-1; TRBD2 matches 15 bases. CDR3 length: 18 amino acids. V lost 5 bases, J lost 0 bases, and 5 bases stayed unmatched. Germline CDR1 and CDR2: SEHNR and FQNEAQ (reference sequence). The CDR3: CASSQGLAGGLSYNEQFF. DNA for the CDR3: TGTGCCAGCAGCCAGGGACTAGCGGGAGGACTCTCCTACAATGAGCAGTTCTTC.

This clone has just a few counts. The V and J genes are TRBV27 and TRBJ2-3; weak D call: TRBD1 (5 bases). Trimming pared 7 bases from V and 4 bases from J, leaving 15 bases between. The CDR3 consists of 14 residues. CDR1 MNHEY and CDR2 SMNVEV come from the germline V gene (reference sequence). CDR3 nucleotides: TGTGCCAGCATGCTTGGCAGGGTGGCAGATACGCAGTATTTT. It translates to CASMLGRVADTQYF.